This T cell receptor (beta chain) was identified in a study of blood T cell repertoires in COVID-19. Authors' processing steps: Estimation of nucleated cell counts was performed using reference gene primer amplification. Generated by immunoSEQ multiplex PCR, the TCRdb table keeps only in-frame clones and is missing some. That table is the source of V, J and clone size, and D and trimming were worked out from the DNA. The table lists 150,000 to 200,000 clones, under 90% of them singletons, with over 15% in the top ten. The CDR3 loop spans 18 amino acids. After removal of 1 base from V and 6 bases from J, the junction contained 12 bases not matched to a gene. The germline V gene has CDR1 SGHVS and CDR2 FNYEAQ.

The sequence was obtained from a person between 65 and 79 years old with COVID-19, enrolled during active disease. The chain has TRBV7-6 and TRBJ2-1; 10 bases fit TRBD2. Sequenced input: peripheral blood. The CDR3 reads CASSLEASGGLISNEQFF. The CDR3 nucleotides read TGTGCCAGCAGCTTAGAGGCTAGCGGGGGATTAATATCCAATGAGCAGTTCTTC.